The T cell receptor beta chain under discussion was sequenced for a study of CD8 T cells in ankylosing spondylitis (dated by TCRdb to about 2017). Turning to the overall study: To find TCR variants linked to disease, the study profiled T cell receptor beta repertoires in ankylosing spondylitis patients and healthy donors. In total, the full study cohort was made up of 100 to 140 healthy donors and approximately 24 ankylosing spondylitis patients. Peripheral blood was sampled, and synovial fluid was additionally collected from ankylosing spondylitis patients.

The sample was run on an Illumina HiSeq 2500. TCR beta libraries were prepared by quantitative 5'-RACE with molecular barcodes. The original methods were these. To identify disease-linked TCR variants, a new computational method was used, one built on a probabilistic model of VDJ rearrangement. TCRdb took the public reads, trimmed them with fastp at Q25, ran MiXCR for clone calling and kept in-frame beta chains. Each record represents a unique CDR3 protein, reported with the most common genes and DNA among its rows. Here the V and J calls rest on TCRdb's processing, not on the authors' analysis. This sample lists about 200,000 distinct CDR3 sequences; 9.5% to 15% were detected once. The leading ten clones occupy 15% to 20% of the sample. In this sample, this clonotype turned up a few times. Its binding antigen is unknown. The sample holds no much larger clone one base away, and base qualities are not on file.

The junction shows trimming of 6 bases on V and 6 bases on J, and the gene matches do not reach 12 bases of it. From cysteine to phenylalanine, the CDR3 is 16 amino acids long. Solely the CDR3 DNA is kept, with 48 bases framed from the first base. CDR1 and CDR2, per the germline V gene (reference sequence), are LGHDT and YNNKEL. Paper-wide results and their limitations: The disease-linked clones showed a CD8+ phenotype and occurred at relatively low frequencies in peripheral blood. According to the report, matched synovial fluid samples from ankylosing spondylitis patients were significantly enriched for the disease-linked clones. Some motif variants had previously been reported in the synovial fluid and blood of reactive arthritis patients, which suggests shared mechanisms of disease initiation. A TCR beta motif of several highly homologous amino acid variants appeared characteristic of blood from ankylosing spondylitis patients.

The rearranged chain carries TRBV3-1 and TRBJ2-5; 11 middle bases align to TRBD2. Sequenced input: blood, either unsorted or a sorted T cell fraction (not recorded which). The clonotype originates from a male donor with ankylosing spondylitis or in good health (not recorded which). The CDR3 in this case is CASRPLSGGASKTQYF. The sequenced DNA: TGTGCCAGCAGGCCCCTTAGCGGGGGGGCCTCGAAGACCCAGTACTTC.